The 22 T cell receptor beta chains reported below all come from one sample, sequenced in a study of PD-1 blockade in classical Hodgkin lymphoma. Every patient was affected by relapse after autologous stem cell transplantation, while exposure to brentuximab vedotin was not uniform. Data came from immunoSEQ multiplex PCR; TCRdb stores just in-frame clones and leaves some out. The table lists fewer than 65,000 clones, more than 90% of them singletons, with 9.7% in the top ten. The sample was peripheral blood mononuclear cells (PBMCs), taken at baseline. These receptors all come from a human donor with classical Hodgkin lymphoma.

The CDR3 bases are TGTGCCAGCAGTTTACTCAGCCTCTCCTACGAGCAGTACTTC. Translated, it gives CASSLLSLSYEQYF. The chain is built from TRBV28 and TRBJ2-7; no clear D gene. The CDR3 is 14 amino acids. Trimming left V 2 bases short and J 0 bases short, with 8 bases between. The V gene's germline CDR1 is MDHEN and CDR2 SYDVKM.

A word on this clone: The junction and the germline gene differ at one end; a read error may be behind it. The chain employs TRBV5-4 and TRBJ2-7, with 10 bases matching TRBD2. The CDR3 is 12 residues long. The germline V gene has CDR1 SGHNT and CDR2 YYREEE (reference sequence). The CDR3 loop is CASSLDTSGTQF. CDR3 in DNA: TGTGCCAGCAGCTTGGATACTAGCGGGACCCAATTC.

This clone was observed once. V is TRBV28 and J is TRBJ1-3, with 10 bases matching TRBD1. CDR3 size: 13 residues. The V and J ends lost 8 bases and 3 bases, in that order; junction bases with no gene match: 1. Germline V gene sequence: CDR1 MDHEN, CDR2 SYDVKM. The CDR3 bases are TGTGCCAGCGGGACAGGGGTTGGAAACACCATATATTTT. Translation gives CASGTGVGNTIYF.

The V and J genes are TRBV5-1 and TRBJ2-3; D possibly corresponds to TRBD1 (6 bases). Trimming shortened V by 4 bases and J by 6 bases, and 9 bases separated the two germline ends. The CDR3 is made up of 12 amino acids. Germline V gene sequence: CDR1 SGHRS, CDR2 YFSETQ. DNA of the CDR3: TGCGCCAGCAGCGGTACAGGGGATACGCAGTATTTT. Translating it yields CASSGTGDTQYF.

The chain recombines TRBV15 with TRBJ1-5, with D perhaps matching TRBD1 (5 bases). The length of the CDR3 is 16 residues. V dropped 0 bases and J dropped 5 bases, with 14 bases sitting between them. Per germline, CDR1 LNHNV and CDR2 YYDKDF (reference sequence). CDR3 DNA: TGTGCCACCAGCAGAGAAAGGCCAGGACACTATCAGCCCCAGCATTTT. This gives the protein CATSRERPGHYQPQHF.

This clone was seen just once. This CDR3 is CASSLRPPGQGGHEQFF. CDR3 bases: TGTGCCAGCAGTTTAAGGCCCCCGGGACAGGGTGGCCATGAGCAGTTCTTC. This chain links TRBV27 with TRBJ2-1; 9 bases are shared with TRBD1. There are 17 residues in the CDR3. CDR1 is MNHEY and CDR2 is SMNVEV in the germline V gene (reference sequence). J was trimmed by 8 bases and V by 2 bases; bases with no gene match: 13.

The V call is TRBV11-2, the J call TRBJ2-7, with D perhaps assigned TRBD1 or TRBD2 (5 bases each). There are 15 residues in the CDR3. CDR1 SGHAT and CDR2 FQNNGV come from the germline V gene. Trimming left V 5 bases short and J 0 bases short, with 14 bases between. CDR3 sequence reads: CASSLPGRISYEQYF. The CDR3 DNA is TGTGCCAGCAGCCTCCCGGGACGGATCTCCTACGAGCAGTACTTC.

The V and J genes are TRBV9 and TRBJ2-7, with D possibly TRBD1 on 6 matching bases. CDR3 length: 15 residues. V lost 0 bases, J lost 4 bases, and 14 bases lay in between. Germline CDR1 SGDLS, CDR2 YYNGEE. The CDR3 coding sequence is TGTGCCAGCAGCGTAGCTTTGGACAGCTCTTACGAGCAGTACTTC. Translating gives CASSVALDSSYEQYF.

Only one count was recorded for this clone. This chain uses TRBV28 with TRBJ2-1; D is perhaps TRBD2 (5 bases). The CDR3 runs to 12 residues. Per the germline V gene, CDR1 is MDHEN and CDR2 is SYDVKM. The V and J ends lost 7 bases and 5 bases respectively, with 9 bases between them. The CDR3 DNA reads TGTGCCAGCACGGGGTTTGACAATGAGCAGTTCTTC. It specifies CASTGFDNEQFF. The whole variable domain, filled in from reference TRBV28 and TRBJ2-1, reads DVKVTQSSRYLVKRTGEKVFLECVQDMDHENMFWYRQDPGLGLRLIYFSYDVKMKEKGDIPEGYSVSREKKERFSLILESASTNQTSMYLCASTGFDNEQFFGPGTRLTVL.

The chain is built from TRBV14 and TRBJ1-5, with a possible D match to TRBD1 (6 bases). CDR1 is SGHDN, CDR2 FVKESK, per germline. The V end was cut by 4 bases, the J end by 4 bases, with 8 bases between. This CDR3 contains 13 residues. CDR3 amino acids: CASSRGGNQPQHF. In nucleotides, the CDR3 is TGTGCCAGCAGCCGAGGGGGGAATCAGCCCCAGCATTTT.

This chain uses TRBV6-6 with TRBJ1-5; possible D gene TRBD1, 5 bases. Germline assignment: CDR1 MNHNY and CDR2 SVGAGI (reference sequence). Trimming took 6 bases from V and 0 from J, leaving 15 bases between them. This CDR3 has 16 amino acids. Written as DNA, the CDR3 is TGTGCCAGCAGGACCGCTCAGGGAGATAGCAATCAGCCCCAGCATTTT. It translates to CASRTAQGDSNQPQHF.

This chain's CDR3 is CASSHDPTTTTDTQYF. Written as DNA, the CDR3 is TGTGCCAGCAGCCACGACCCAACCACTACCACAGATACGCAGTATTTT. J is TRBJ2-3 and V is TRBV5-4; unclear D gene. The V end was cut by 4 bases, the J end by 2 bases, with 17 bases between. The germline CDR1 and CDR2 sequences are SGHNT and YYREEE (reference sequence). The CDR3 is made up of 16 amino acids.

The chain joins TRBV7-8 to TRBJ2-7; D possibly corresponds to TRBD2 (6 bases). Germline CDR1 SGHVS, CDR2 FQNEAQ. There are 15 residues in the CDR3. V lost 1 base and J 3 bases, leaving 13 bases between the germline ends. In DNA form, the CDR3 reads TGTGCCAGCAGCTTAGATGACGGGAGTGGCTACGAGCAGTACTTC. The encoded protein is CASSLDDGSGYEQYF. Full variable domain (outside the CDR3, taken from reference TRBV7-8 and TRBJ2-7): GAGVSQSPRYKVAKRGQDVALRCDPISGHVSLFWYQQALGQGPEFLTYFQNEAQLDKSGLPSDRFFAERPEGSVSTLKIQRTQQEDSAVYLCASSLDDGSGYEQYFGPGTRLTVT.

The genes are TRBV20-1 and TRBJ1-2; tentative D call: TRBD1 (5 bases). Germline CDR1 and CDR2: DFQATT and SNEGSKA (reference sequence). The CDR3 has 11 amino acids. CDR3 in DNA: TGCAGGGGGGACCGAAGCTATGGCTACACCTTC. It is translated as CRGDRSYGYTF.

The chain uses TRBV28 and TRBJ2-7; D might be TRBD1 (6 bases). This CDR3 spans 17 amino acids. Trimming pared 4 bases from V and 3 bases from J, leaving 22 bases between. Germline lookup yields CDR1 MDHEN and CDR2 SYDVKM. The chain's CDR3 is CASSSPISDGTHYEQYF. DNA for the CDR3: TGTGCCAGCAGTTCTCCAATTTCAGACGGGACACACTACGAGCAGTACTTC.

The CDR3: CASTGLGRGYTF. The CDR3 bases are TGTGCCAGCACCGGATTGGGGAGAGGCTACACCTTC. The chain couples TRBV7-9 to TRBJ1-2, with no clear D. The CDR3 has 12 amino acids. The V gene's germline CDR1 is SEHNR and CDR2 FQNEAQ (reference sequence). The germline V and J ends were trimmed by 7 bases and 8 bases, with 14 bases remaining between them.

CDR3 coding DNA: TGTGCCAGTAGTATCTGGTGGCCGGGGGGCGAAAAACTGTTTTTT. This encodes CASSIWWPGGEKLFF. The J gene is TRBJ1-4, the V gene TRBV19, with a possible D match to TRBD1 (6 bases). The CDR3 sequence is 15 residues long. V gave up 3 bases and J gave up 8 bases, with 16 bases separating them. CDR1 is LNHDA and CDR2 is SQIVND in the germline V gene (reference sequence).

The chain joins TRBV28 to TRBJ2-1, with 8 positions matching TRBD2. CDR3 length: 19 amino acids. The V gene's germline CDR1 is MDHEN and CDR2 SYDVKM. Trimming at V came to 2 bases and at J to 8 bases, leaving 20 bases not matched to a gene. As DNA, the CDR3 is TGTGCCAGCAGTTTAAGAGCGCCCCCGGGAGGGAGCCTAGGGGATGAGCAGTTCTTC. Its protein is CASSLRAPPGGSLGDEQFF.

This clone was seen more than once but under ten times. V usage is TRBV7-6 and J usage is TRBJ2-7, with D possibly matching TRBD2 (5 bases). The germline V gene has CDR1 SGHVS and CDR2 FNYEAQ. Trimming stripped 4 bases from V and 3 bases from J, with 13 bases between. The CDR3 spans 14 residues. The CDR3 DNA reads TGTGCCAGCAGCTCGTCCGGGGAGTTCTACGAGCAGTACTTC. Translated, it gives CASSSSGEFYEQYF. Combining the CDR3 with reference TRBV7-6 and TRBJ2-7 gives the whole variable domain GAGVSQSPRYKVTKRGQDVALRCDPISGHVSLYWYRQALGQGPEFLTYFNYEAQQDKSGLPNDRFSAERPEGSISTLTIQRTEQRDSAMYRCASSSSGEFYEQYFGPGTRLTVT.

The rearrangement uses TRBV9 and TRBJ2-7; tentatively, D is TRBD2 (6 bases). The CDR3 covers 15 residues. V lost 0 bases and J 1 base, leaving 11 bases between the germline ends. Germline CDR1 SGDLS, CDR2 YYNGEE. This CDR3 reads CASSVVRRGSYEQYF. CDR3 sequence (DNA): TGTGCCAGCAGCGTAGTGCGGCGGGGTTCCTACGAGCAGTACTTC.

The chain employs TRBV19 and TRBJ1-5; D may be TRBD1 (5 bases). The CDR3 runs 21 residues. The V end was cut by 5 bases, the J end by 4 bases, with 33 bases between. From germline, CDR1 is LNHDA and CDR2 SQIVND (reference sequence). Here the CDR3 reads CASSGEGTLQEGYPLNQPQHF. DNA of the CDR3: TGTGCCAGTAGTGGCGAGGGGACTCTCCAAGAGGGTTATCCCCTGAATCAGCCCCAGCATTTT.

The chain combines TRBV28 with TRBJ1-2; 8 bases line up with TRBD1. This CDR3 has 14 amino acids. V lost 6 bases to trimming and J lost 3 bases; unmatched junction nucleotides: 6. CDR1 is MDHEN and CDR2 is SYDVKM in the germline V gene. The CDR3 loop reads CASSSGQGYYGYTF. CDR3 nucleotide sequence: TGTGCCAGCAGCTCCGGACAGGGCTACTATGGCTACACCTTC.